This entry is about one TCR beta chain. Its target is unknown. CDR1 and CDR2 from the germline V gene are SGHRS and YFSETQ. The ends lost 0 bases at V and 10 bases at J; junction bases unmatched: 13. This CDR3 contains 19 residues. These data are taken from a study of cytotoxic CD8 clonotypes in ibrutinib-treated CLL. General observations from the study: Contraction or stability on treatment characterized the public clonotypes, which were uncommon.

Here immunoSEQ multiplex PCR was the method, and the copy in TCRdb shows in-frame clones only, minus some. Among hundreds of thousands of clones, around three quarters were seen once, and the ten largest hold 15% to 19%. The chain couples TRBV5-1 to TRBJ2-1, with 16 bases aligning to TRBD2. The specimen was PBMCs, collected after 24 months of ibrutinib treatment. The TCR sequence derives from a human donor with chronic lymphocytic leukemia. CDR3 coding DNA: TGCGCCAGCAGCTTGGGACCCGGGACTAGCGGGAGGGTGTCGGGGGAGCAGTTCTTC. Protein sequence: CASSLGPGTSGRVSGEQFF.